These 18 T cell receptor beta chains originate from one sample sequenced in a study of T cell repertoires in cytomegalovirus infection. Their recognized antigens are unknown. MiXCR was run by TCRdb on the reads, yielding one entry per CDR3 protein. The sample gives about 920,000 distinct CDR3 sequences, approximately 31% of which show up once; over 12% is in the top ten. This sample comprised cultured CD8+ T cells from PBMCs, obtained from culture after CMV antigen stimulation. These receptors all stem from a human donor in good health (CMV status not recorded). Some clones in this sample may be carry-over from other donors' samples.

The V and J genes are TRBV9 and TRBJ1-2; TRBD1 matches 7 bases. Germline trimming cut 2 bases from V and 4 bases from J; bases unmatched to any gene: 5. There are 14 residues in the CDR3. Per germline, CDR1 SGDLS and CDR2 YYNGEE. The chain's CDR3 is CASSVSGGTYGYTF. In DNA, the CDR3 is TGTGCCAGCAGCGTCTCAGGGGGTACCTATGGCTACACCTTC. The full variable domain, its missing parts supplied by reference TRBV9 and TRBJ1-2, is DSGVTQTPKHLITATGQRVTLRCSPRSGDLSVYWYQQSLDQGLQFLIQYYNGEERAKGNILERFSAQQFPDLHSELNLSSLELGDSALYFCASSVSGGTYGYTFGSGTRLTVV.

This chain connects TRBV5-6 to TRBJ2-7; 8 nucleotides agree with TRBD1. V shed 5 bases and J 2 bases; nucleotides not matched to a gene: 3. The CDR3 runs 13 residues. Germline lookup yields CDR1 SGHDT and CDR2 YYEEEE. The CDR3 region is CASSLQGAYEQYF. The DNA of the CDR3 is TGTGCCAGCAGTCTACAGGGGGCCTACGAGCAGTACTTC.

This chain joins TRBV10-3 and TRBJ1-2; maybe TRBD1 (6 bases). Germline-derived CDR1 and CDR2 are ENHRY and SYGVKD. V lost 2 bases, J lost 4 bases, and 14 bases lay in between. The CDR3 consists of 15 residues. The chain's CDR3 is CAISEAGGSIYGYTF. DNA of the CDR3: TGTGCCATCAGTGAGGCTGGGGGCTCGATCTATGGCTACACCTTC.

This clonotype turned up a few times. The chain links TRBV7-9 to TRBJ2-5; 9 positions agree with TRBD1. V trimming: 0 bases; J trimming: 3 bases; junction bases outside the gene matches: 11. CDR1 is SEHNR and CDR2 is FQNEAQ in the germline V gene (reference sequence). The CDR3 spans 18 residues. CDR3 in DNA: TGTGCCAGCAGCTTAGCGGGACAGGGCGCTTCTCGAAAAGAGACCCAGTACTTC. Translated, it gives CASSLAGQGASRKETQYF.

CDR3 nucleotides: TGCAGCGTTGAAACGGGGGGGACTTCGTACAATGAGCAGTTCTTC. As protein: CSVETGGTSYNEQFF. The chain carries TRBV29-1 and TRBJ2-1; TRBD2 agrees at 8 bases. Germline V lookup: CDR1 SQVTM, CDR2 ANQGSEA. The V gene end was trimmed by 2 bases and the J gene end by 4 bases; junction bases not matched to a gene: 7. The CDR3 is made up of 15 amino acids.

This rearrangement joins TRBV6-6 to TRBJ2-5, with 10 bases fitting TRBD2. The CDR3 contains 15 residues. V shed 2 bases, J shed 3 bases, and the junction held 3 bases outside the gene matches. Germline lookup yields CDR1 MNHNY and CDR2 SVGAGI (reference sequence). This CDR3 reads CASSYLAGAKETQYF. For the CDR3, the DNA is TGTGCCAGCAGTTACCTAGCGGGGGCCAAAGAGACCCAGTACTTC.

This clonotype has just a few counts. The genes are TRBV11-1 and TRBJ2-5, with D possibly being TRBD2 (6 bases). Germline V gene data show CDR1 as SGHAT and CDR2 as FQDESV (reference sequence). V was clipped by 1 base and J by 4 bases, with 22 bases between them. This CDR3 has 18 residues. CDR3 amino acids: CASSLGTTGGQGIETQYF. The CDR3 DNA reads as TGTGCCAGCAGCTTAGGGACTACTGGTGGGCAGGGAATAGAGACCCAGTACTTC. Variable domain in full (rest from reference TRBV11-1 and TRBJ2-5): EAEVAQSPRYKITEKSQAVAFWCDPISGHATLYWYRQILGQGPELLVQFQDESVVDDSQLPKDRFSAERLKGVDSTLKIQPAELGDSAMYLCASSLGTTGGQGIETQYFGPGTRLLVL.

Comments on this clonotype: Relative to the germline gene, one junction end is altered; a read error may explain this. The V call is TRBV7-9, the J call TRBJ1-2, with 7 bases fitting TRBD1. CDR3 length: 12 amino acids. The germline gives CDR1 SEHNR, CDR2 FQNEAQ (reference sequence). The CDR3 bases are TGTGTCAGCACCCCAGGGGGGAGAGGCTACACCTTC. Amino acids: CVSTPGGRGYTF. The variable domain in full, with the rest retrieved from reference TRBV7-9 and TRBJ1-2, is DTGVSQNPRHKITKRGQNVTFRCDPISEHNRLYWYRQTLGQGPEFLTYFQNEAQLEKSRLLSDRFSAERPKGSFSTLEIQRTEQGDSAMYLCVSTPGGRGYTFGSGTRLTVV.

This clonotype was found many times. The chain links TRBV7-2 to TRBJ2-4; D is possibly TRBD1 (6 bases). Trimming removed 5 bases from V and 0 bases from J, with 14 bases in between. Germline V CDR1 and CDR2: SGHTA, FQGNSA. The CDR3 consists of 16 residues. In nucleotides, the CDR3 is TGTGCCAGCAGCCCCGGGACACCCCTAGCCAAAAACATTCAGTACTTC. This sequence encodes CASSPGTPLAKNIQYF.

This rearrangement joins TRBV15 to TRBJ2-1; perhaps TRBD1 as D (6 bases). From germline, CDR1 is LNHNV and CDR2 YYDKDF (reference sequence). Trimming cost V 7 bases and J 0 bases, with 13 bases left between them. The CDR3 covers 15 residues. Here the CDR3 reads CATNTRTASYNEQFF. CDR3 nucleotide sequence: TGTGCCACCAACACTAGGACAGCCTCCTACAATGAGCAGTTCTTC. Full variable domain (remainder filled in from reference TRBV15 and TRBJ2-1): DAMVIQNPRYQVTQFGKPVTLSCSQTLNHNVMYWYQQKSSQAPKLLFHYYDKDFNNEADTPDNFQSRRPNTSFCFLDIRSPGLGDTAMYLCATNTRTASYNEQFFGPGTRLTVL.

This clonotype came up a few times. This may be a read error: a much more frequent sequence differs by one nucleotide. V is TRBV7-3 and J is TRBJ2-3; TRBD2 aligns across 14 bases. In germline, CDR1 is SGHTA, CDR2 FQGTGA. V was pared by 4 bases and J by 1 base, with 7 bases of the junction left unmatched. This CDR3 contains 18 residues. CDR3 DNA: TGTGCCAGCAGCTCTCCGGGACTAGCGGGAGCCGGCACAGATACGCAGTATTTT. It specifies CASSSPGLAGAGTDTQYF.

This rearrangement joins TRBV3-1 to TRBJ2-4; tentative D call: TRBD1 (5 bases). The CDR3 runs 13 residues. The germline V gene encodes CDR1 LGHDT and CDR2 YNNKEL (reference sequence). Trimming pared 0 bases from V and 9 bases from J, leaving 9 bases between. CDR3 loop: CASSQDGQGIQYF. The DNA of the CDR3 is TGTGCCAGCAGCCAAGATGGTCAGGGCATTCAGTACTTC.

The J gene is TRBJ2-3, the V gene TRBV9; D is unresolved. This CDR3 region has 13 residues. The germline V gene encodes CDR1 SGDLS and CDR2 YYNGEE. Trimming stripped 0 bases from V and 6 bases from J, with 8 bases between. CDR3 protein: CASSVEGRDTQYF. In nucleotides, the CDR3 is TGTGCCAGCAGCGTAGAAGGCCGGGATACGCAGTATTTT.

The rearrangement links TRBV6-1 to TRBJ1-2, with a possible D match to TRBD1 (6 bases). Trimming took off 5 bases at V and 8 bases at J, with 15 bases between the two ends. There are 13 residues in the CDR3. Germline CDR1 and CDR2: MNHNS and SASEGT. Here the CDR3 reads CASSYLNRAGYTF. DNA for the CDR3: TGTGCCAGCAGTTACCTCAACAGGGCCGGCTACACCTTC.

This clonotype was counted only a few times. At one of its ends the junction is not consistent with the germline gene, which may arise from a read error. V and J are TRBV27 and TRBJ2-5; D may be TRBD2 (7 bases). The germline V gene encodes CDR1 MNHEY and CDR2 SMNVEV (reference sequence). The CDR3 totals 15 residues. CDR3: CASSLSRRGQGTQYF. CDR3 nucleotides: TGTGCCAGCAGTTTATCGCGGCGGGGGCAAGGGACCCAGTACTTC.

This clonotype was seen a few times. This chain uses TRBV7-6 with TRBJ2-7; D is possibly TRBD1 or TRBD2 (5 bases each). Germline lookup yields CDR1 SGHVS and CDR2 FNYEAQ. This CDR3 is built from 14 residues. The V end lost 1 base, the J end lost 6 bases, and 13 bases lay between the germline ends. The CDR3 coding sequence is TGTGCCAGCAGCTTAGGGACCAGGGCGGGCGAGCAGTACTTC. Protein: CASSLGTRAGEQYF.

This clonotype showed up just a few times. The chain links TRBV27 to TRBJ2-2; 9 nucleotides agree with TRBD1. The germline gives CDR1 MNHEY, CDR2 SMNVEV (reference sequence). The CDR3 spans 15 residues. J lost 7 bases, V lost 8 bases, and 11 bases had no gene match. CDR3 sequence (DNA): TGTGCCAGCCGTGCAGGGACAGGGACCATCGGGGAGCTGTTTTTT. Translating it yields CASRAGTGTIGELFF.

The genes are TRBV27 and TRBJ2-5; D is possibly TRBD1 (5 bases). CDR1 is MNHEY and CDR2 is SMNVEV in the germline V gene (reference sequence). This CDR3 has 13 residues. Trimming shortened V by 2 bases and J by 9 bases, and 13 bases separated the two germline ends. The DNA for the CDR3 is TGTGCCAGCAGTTTACAGGGTCCCGCGGCCCAGTACTTC. It is translated as CASSLQGPAAQYF.